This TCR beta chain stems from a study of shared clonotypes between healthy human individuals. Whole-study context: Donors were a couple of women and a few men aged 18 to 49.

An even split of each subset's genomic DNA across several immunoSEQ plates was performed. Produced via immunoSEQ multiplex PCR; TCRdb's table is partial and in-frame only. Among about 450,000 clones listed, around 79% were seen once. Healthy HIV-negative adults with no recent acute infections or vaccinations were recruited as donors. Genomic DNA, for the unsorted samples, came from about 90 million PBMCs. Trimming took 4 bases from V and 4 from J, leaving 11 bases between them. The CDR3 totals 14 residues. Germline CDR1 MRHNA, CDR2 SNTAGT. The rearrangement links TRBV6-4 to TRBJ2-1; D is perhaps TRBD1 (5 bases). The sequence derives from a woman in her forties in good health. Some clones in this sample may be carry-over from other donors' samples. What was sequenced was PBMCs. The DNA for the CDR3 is TGTGCCAGCAGTGCCTCCAGGGAATACAATGAGCAGTTCTTC. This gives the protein CASSASREYNEQFF.